Listed below are T cell receptor beta chains from one sample, sequenced in a study of T cell therapy after organ transplantation. No antigens are known for them. Measured with immunoSEQ multiplex PCR; TCRdb has only the in-frame clones, and not every one. The table has 1,100 or so clones, roughly 59% seen once. This sample comprised CD8+ T cells from blood, obtained after autologous CMV-specific T cell therapy. These receptors all stem from a human patient who had received a solid organ transplant and had CMV disease. Some T cells may possibly be graft donor cells. The CDR3 runs from the conserved cysteine through the conserved F or W. Each record gives: clone size, V gene, D gene, CDR3 length, J gene, CDR3 protein. A D gene is named only where the DNA matches it firmly. Only some rows state a clone size, as once, few, many or a class for expanded clones.

>NA|TRBV6-5|NA|14|TRBJ2-1
CASTQEVSYNEQFF
>NA|TRBV15|NA|15|TRBJ1-5
CATSRDTGSNQPQHF
>NA|TRBV6-9|NA|15|TRBJ2-5
CASSYSNQGGETQYF
>NA|TRBV7-9|NA|13|TRBJ2-1
CASSSPPAYEQFF
>NA|TRBV7-9|NA|14|TRBJ2-7
CASSSPPGLYEQYF
>NA|TRBV28|NA|14|TRBJ2-7
CASSLGPAAYEQYF
>NA|TRBV7-3|NA|13|TRBJ2-1
CASSLTQFNEQFF
>large|TRBV27|TRBD1|17|TRBJ1-3
CASSLGPPGTDRNTIYF
>NA|TRBV4-1|NA|15|TRBJ1-5
CASSQSLGLSQPQHF
>few|TRBV28|TRBD1|14|TRBJ1-5
CASRWDRGNQPQHF
>NA|TRBV11-2|NA|13|TRBJ1-1
CASAWEMNTEAFF
>NA|TRBV27|TRBD1|14|TRBJ2-1
CASSPGTGYNEQFF
>NA|TRBV6-5|NA|15|TRBJ2-1
CASSYFSGGYNEQFF
>NA|TRBV2|NA|17|TRBJ2-6
CASLFRVPDSGANVLTF
>NA|TRBV5-6|NA|13|TRBJ2-7
CASSLPQVYEQYF
>NA|TRBV7-9|NA|14|TRBJ1-4
CASSLRGVGEKLFF
>NA|TRBV6-4|TRBD1|15|TRBJ1-1
CASRLGGAANTEAFF
>NA|TRBV13|NA|15|TRBJ2-1
CASSLDLGIDNEQFF
>few|TRBV5-5|TRBD2|15|TRBJ2-1
CASRQTSGSVNEQFF
>NA|TRBV7-9|TRBD1|16|TRBJ2-6
CASRGQGAGGANVLTF
>NA|TRBV11-2|NA|12|TRBJ2-7
CASSTRTNEQYF
>NA|TRBV6-5|NA|13|TRBJ2-5
CASSYSNQGTQYF
>NA|TRBV29-1|TRBD2|14|TRBJ2-1
CSVQREYGGREQFF
>once|TRBV6-5|NA|13|TRBJ1-2
CASSQDSNYGYTF
>NA|TRBV4-3|TRBD1|18|TRBJ1-1
CASSQDRVPWTGDTEAFF
>NA|TRBV7-6|NA|13|TRBJ2-1
CASSLDTYNEQFF
>NA|TRBV7-9|NA|16|TRBJ1-6
CASSPPARDIRSPLHF